These 16 T cell receptor beta chains came from one sample sequenced in a study of OX40 agonist ivuxolimab in advanced cancers. The table came from immunoSEQ multiplex PCR; TCRdb's copy has only in-frame clones and leaves some out. The sample yields 70,000 to 90,000 clones, roughly nine tenths seen once. Sequencing was performed on CD4+ or CD8+ T cells sorted from blood, taken in a trial of the OX40 agonist ivuxolimab. Receptors originate from an adult with an advanced solid tumor such as melanoma, head and neck, liver or kidney cancer.

V usage is TRBV6-1 and J usage is TRBJ2-7, with unresolved D. Germline V lookup: CDR1 MNHNS, CDR2 SASEGT. This CDR3 region has 13 residues. Deletions cut 4 bases from V and 0 bases from J, with 7 bases between. The CDR3 sequence: CASSVLSSYEQYF. In DNA, the CDR3 is TGTGCCAGCAGTGTACTGAGCTCCTACGAGCAGTACTTC.

The V and J genes are TRBV19 and TRBJ2-7, with D tentatively TRBD1 (6 bases). Per germline, CDR1 LNHDA and CDR2 SQIVND (reference sequence). CDR3 length: 13 residues. V was clipped by 4 bases and J by 3 bases, with 10 bases between them. The CDR3 protein is CASSSTGIYEQYF. CDR3 DNA sequence: TGTGCCAGTAGTAGCACAGGGATCTACGAGCAGTACTTC.

The gene calls are TRBV28 and TRBJ1-1; possibly TRBD1 for D (5 bases). This CDR3 has 16 residues. CDR1 is MDHEN, CDR2 SYDVKM, per germline. V was pared by 3 bases and J by 1 base, with 15 bases between. CDR3 DNA: TGTGCCAGCAGTTTTCCTGGGGCAGGATCGAACACTGAAGCTTTCTTT. It is translated as CASSFPGAGSNTEAFF. The full variable domain, completed using reference TRBV28 and TRBJ1-1, is DVKVTQSSRYLVKRTGEKVFLECVQDMDHENMFWYRQDPGLGLRLIYFSYDVKMKEKGDIPEGYSVSREKKERFSLILESASTNQTSMYLCASSFPGAGSNTEAFFGQGTRLTVV.

The chain recombines TRBV6-6 with TRBJ2-3; unclear D gene. The CDR3 length is 14 residues. Germline CDR1 is MNHNY and CDR2 is SVGAGI (reference sequence). Trimming took off 0 bases at V and 6 bases at J, with 10 bases between the two ends. CDR3 in amino acids: CASSYSFWADTQYF. DNA of the CDR3: TGTGCCAGCAGTTACTCGTTCTGGGCTGATACGCAGTATTTT.

The gene calls are TRBV11-2 and TRBJ2-5, with D possibly called TRBD1 or TRBD2 (5 bases each). The J call may be incorrect, as the DNA end agrees better with TRBJ2-7. Germline assignment: CDR1 SGHAT and CDR2 FQNNGV. This CDR3 region has 13 residues. CDR3 sequence (DNA): TGTGCCAGCAGCTTAGGTGGGGCGGGCGAGCAGTACTTC. Its translation is CASSLGGAGEQYF.

Note on this clone: It is unclear where the CDR3 begins or ends on the DNA, so no DNA is shown, and the CDR3 is as TCRdb lists it. The chain has TRBV11-2 and TRBJ2-2. Both ends counted, the CDR3 spans 15 residues. The germline CDR1 and CDR2 sequences are SGHAT and FQNNGV. The CDR3 spells CASSFRAGRTGELFF.

This clone was recorded once. This chain joins TRBV18 and TRBJ2-1; TRBD2 aligns across 9 bases. Germline values: CDR1 KGHSH, CDR2 LQKENI. The CDR3 is 16 residues long. After removal of 3 bases from V and 4 bases from J, the junction contained 7 bases not matched to a gene. Here the CDR3 reads CASSPGGAGGYNEQFF. CDR3 nucleotides: TGTGCCAGCTCACCTGGAGGAGCGGGAGGATACAATGAGCAGTTCTTC.

The CDR3 protein is CASSAIFPKETQYF. The CDR3 DNA follows: TGTGCCAGCAGTGCTATTTTCCCTAAAGAGACCCAGTACTTC. The J gene is TRBJ2-5, the V gene TRBV6-9; D is unresolved. The germline V gene has CDR1 MNHGY and CDR2 SVAAGI. CDR3 size: 14 residues. With 5 bases removed from V and 3 bases from J, the gap between germline ends came to 13 bases.

This clone was seen only a few times. The rearrangement joins TRBV30 to TRBJ1-5, with 8 bases identical to TRBD1. Trimming took 0 bases from V and 11 from J; bases not matched to a gene: 9. This CDR3 has 14 residues. CDR1 is GTSNPN and CDR2 is SVGIG in the germline V gene (reference sequence). The CDR3 sequence is CAWSVPGGSIAQHF. CDR3 sequence (DNA): TGTGCCTGGAGTGTACCAGGGGGCTCGATCGCCCAGCATTTT.

This clone has more than one count but fewer than ten. V gene TRBV11-3 combines with J gene TRBJ2-7; 13 positions agree with TRBD2. Trimming took 4 bases from V and 5 from J; bases not matched to a gene: 8. CDR1 and CDR2 (germline): SGHNT, YENEEA. This CDR3 contains 16 residues. The CDR3 DNA reads as TGTGCCAGCAGCTCCTGGACTAGCGGGAGTCCCCACGAGCAGTACTTC. This sequence encodes CASSSWTSGSPHEQYF.

Only one count was recorded for this clone. The chain is built from TRBV7-3 and TRBJ2-1; D is perhaps TRBD1 (6 bases). V lost 2 bases, J lost 5 bases, and 13 bases lay in between. The CDR3 totals 15 residues. From germline, CDR1 is SGHTA and CDR2 FQGTGA. The CDR3: CASSLSVRTDNEQFF. The CDR3, as DNA: TGTGCCAGCAGCTTATCTGTCCGGACAGACAATGAGCAGTTCTTC.

The chain links TRBV4-1 to TRBJ1-5; no clear D. The V and J ends lost 0 bases and 0 bases respectively, with 12 bases between them. Germline V CDR1 and CDR2: MGHRA, YSYEKL. The CDR3 contains 17 residues. The CDR3 reads CASSQEAAPSSNQPQHF. In nucleotides, the CDR3 is TGCGCCAGCAGCCAAGAGGCAGCACCTTCTAGCAATCAGCCCCAGCATTTT.

The CDR3 DNA follows: TGTGCCAGCACTATCCCGGGACTAGCGGGAGGAGGGGAGCAGTTCTTC. Amino acids: CASTIPGLAGGGEQFF. The chain employs TRBV28 and TRBJ2-1; 15 bases are a match to TRBD2. The CDR3 spans 16 residues. Unmatched junction bases numbered 11, after V lost 7 bases and J lost 10 bases. Germline CDR1 and CDR2: MDHEN and SYDVKM.

In its sample, this clone was seen a few times. V gene TRBV7-9 combines with J gene TRBJ2-1; 13 bases agree with TRBD2. With V trimmed by 2 bases and J by 7 bases, 8 bases remained unmatched. Germline V gives CDR1 SEHNR, CDR2 FQNEAQ (reference sequence). CDR3 length: 17 amino acids. Written as DNA, the CDR3 is TGTGCCAGCAGCTTAAGCCCGACTAGCGGGAGGCAGAATGAGCAGTTCTTC. Amino acid sequence: CASSLSPTSGRQNEQFF.

The CDR3 region is CASSRGQRAYEQYF. For the CDR3, the DNA is TGCGCCAGCAGCCGCGGACAGCGAGCCTACGAGCAGTACTTC. The chain uses TRBV5-1 and TRBJ2-5, with D tentatively TRBD1 (6 bases). The J call may be faulty, since TRBJ2-7 better matches the DNA end. Germline CDR1 and CDR2: SGHRS and YFSETQ. CDR3 length: 14 residues.

The rearrangement uses TRBV27 and TRBJ2-2; tentative D call: TRBD1 (5 bases). Germline lookup yields CDR1 MNHEY and CDR2 SMNVEV (reference sequence). This CDR3 region has 16 residues. Trimming shortened V by 3 bases and J by 4 bases, and 15 bases separated the two germline ends. CDR3 sequence: CASSFREPVSTGELFF. The CDR3, as DNA: TGTGCCAGCAGTTTCAGGGAACCCGTGAGCACCGGGGAGCTGTTTTTT.